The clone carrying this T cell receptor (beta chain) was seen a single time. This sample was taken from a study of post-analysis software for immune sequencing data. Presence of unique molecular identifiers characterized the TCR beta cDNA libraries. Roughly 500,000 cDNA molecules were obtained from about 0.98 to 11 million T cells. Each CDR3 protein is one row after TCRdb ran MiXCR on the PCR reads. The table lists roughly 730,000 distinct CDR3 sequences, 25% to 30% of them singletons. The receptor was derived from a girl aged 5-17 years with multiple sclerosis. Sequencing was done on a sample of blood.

The CDR3 nucleotides read TGCAGTGCTAGACCTGGAACAGGGCACGGAAGAGGCATTCAGTACTTC. Amino acid sequence: CSARPGTGHGRGIQYF. The chain carries TRBV20-1 and TRBJ2-4; a weak D match, TRBD1 (6 bases). The CDR3 extends over 16 amino acids. V was trimmed by 2 bases and J by 9 bases, leaving 23 bases between them. Looked up from germline, CDR1 is DFQATT and CDR2 is SNEGSKA (reference sequence).